This passage covers 31 T cell receptor beta chains from one sample sequenced in a study of cytomegalovirus exposure and HLA in healthy donors. PCR used 60 Vbeta primers and 13 Jbeta primers. The protocol was immunoSEQ multiplex PCR, while the TCRdb copy is restricted to in-frame clones and leaves out a portion. The data hold some 200,000 clones, with about 80% observed a single time. The specimen sequenced was PBMCs. The source of these receptors is a girl aged 10 to 17 in good health and CMV-seronegative.

This chain links TRBV28 with TRBJ1-5; 8 bases agree with TRBD1. The ends lost 3 bases at V and 7 bases at J; junction bases unmatched: 11. Germline loops: CDR1 MDHEN, CDR2 SYDVKM. CDR3 length: 16 residues. This CDR3 is CASSFLSGGSRQPQHF. The CDR3 DNA reads TGTGCCAGCAGTTTTTTATCAGGGGGCTCCCGACAGCCCCAGCATTTT.

The chain uses TRBV4-3 and TRBJ2-7, with TRBD2 as a possible D gene (5 bases). Looked up from germline, CDR1 is LGHNA and CDR2 is YSLEER. V was clipped by 0 bases and J by 3 bases, with 12 bases between them. The CDR3 has 15 residues. CDR3 region: CASSQDPGLHYEQYF. CDR3 DNA sequence: TGCGCCAGCAGCCAAGATCCCGGACTTCACTACGAGCAGTACTTC.

This clone appeared once. The chain links TRBV7-9 to TRBJ2-1; 16 positions match TRBD2. This CDR3 has 19 residues. J gave up 7 bases and V 3 bases, and 12 bases lay outside the gene matches. Germline CDR1 is SEHNR and CDR2 is FQNEAQ (reference sequence). The CDR3 sequence is CASSFWGGTSGRGGNEQFF. The CDR3 DNA sequence: TGTGCCAGCAGCTTCTGGGGGGGGACTAGCGGGAGGGGAGGGAATGAGCAGTTCTTC.

The chain joins TRBV5-4 to TRBJ1-2; TRBD1 might be the D (6 bases). Trimming cost V 3 bases and J 3 bases, with 12 bases left between them. The V gene's germline CDR1 is SGHNT and CDR2 YYREEE (reference sequence). This CDR3 spans 14 amino acids. The CDR3 DNA sequence: TGTGCCAGCAGCTCCCGAGGGGGACACTATGGCTACACCTTC. Translating it yields CASSSRGGHYGYTF.

V is TRBV6-6 and J is TRBJ1-2; 11 nucleotides agree with TRBD1. The CDR3 covers 13 residues. The germline gives CDR1 MNHNY, CDR2 SVGAGI (reference sequence). The V and J ends lost 4 bases and 8 bases, in that order; junction bases with no gene match: 3. The CDR3 reads CASSSDRGLGYTF. The DNA for the CDR3 is TGTGCCAGCAGTTCGGACAGGGGGCTCGGCTACACCTTC.

The rearrangement uses TRBV28 and TRBJ2-1; TRBD1 matches at 8 bases. V shed 1 base and J 0 bases; nucleotides not matched to a gene: 2. This CDR3 has 16 residues. The germline gives CDR1 MDHEN, CDR2 SYDVKM. The CDR3 DNA reads as TGTGCCAGCAGTTTATCAGGACAGGGCTCCTACAATGAGCAGTTCTTC. This codes for CASSLSGQGSYNEQFF. Combining the CDR3 with reference TRBV28 and TRBJ2-1 gives the whole variable domain DVKVTQSSRYLVKRTGEKVFLECVQDMDHENMFWYRQDPGLGLRLIYFSYDVKMKEKGDIPEGYSVSREKKERFSLILESASTNQTSMYLCASSLSGQGSYNEQFFGPGTRLTVL.

The chain employs TRBV19 and TRBJ2-7, with D possibly being TRBD1 (6 bases). V lost 2 bases and J lost 5, with 7 bases in between. The CDR3 runs to 12 residues. CDR1 and CDR2 (germline): LNHDA, SQIVND (reference sequence). DNA for the CDR3: TGTGCCAGTAGTATACAGGGGAACGAGCAGTACTTC. It yields the protein CASSIQGNEQYF.

The chain combines TRBV6-1 with TRBJ1-1; 7 nucleotides line up with TRBD1. The CDR3 totals 15 residues. The V and J ends lost 5 bases and 3 bases, in that order; junction bases with no gene match: 9. Germline loops: CDR1 MNHNS, CDR2 SASEGT. CDR3 DNA: TGTGCCAGCAGTAGATCGACAGGGTGGTACACTGAAGCTTTCTTT. This codes for CASSRSTGWYTEAFF.

The V and J genes are TRBV2 and TRBJ1-1; D gene unclear. The CDR3 consists of 14 residues. Trimming removed 7 bases from V and 0 bases from J, with 12 bases in between. The V gene's germline CDR1 is SNHLY and CDR2 FYNNEI. CDR3 coding DNA: TGTGCCAGCAATTTCCGAGCGATGAACACTGAAGCTTTCTTT. It yields the protein CASNFRAMNTEAFF. Variable domain in full (rest from reference TRBV2 and TRBJ1-1): EPEVTQTPSHQVTQMGQEVILRCVPISNHLYFYWYRQILGQKVEFLVSFYNNEISEKSEIFDDQFSVERPDGSNFTLKIRSTKLEDSAMYFCASNFRAMNTEAFFGQGTRLTVV.

The V and J genes are TRBV9 and TRBJ2-1; the D is unclear. This CDR3 contains 15 residues. Trimming shortened V by 3 bases and J by 2 bases, and 12 bases separated the two germline ends. The germline V gene encodes CDR1 SGDLS and CDR2 YYNGEE. This CDR3 is CASSGLQRAYNEQFF. The CDR3 DNA sequence: TGTGCCAGCAGCGGTTTGCAGCGTGCCTACAATGAGCAGTTCTTC.

V gene TRBV6-5 combines with J gene TRBJ1-1, with a weak D call TRBD1 (6 bases). This CDR3 region has 15 residues. The V gene lost 6 bases and the J gene lost 1 base, with 15 bases spanning the gap. The germline V gene encodes CDR1 MNHEY and CDR2 SVGAGI. The CDR3 sequence: CASSPRTVGNTEAFF. As DNA, the CDR3 is TGTGCCAGCAGCCCCCGGACAGTTGGGAACACTGAAGCTTTCTTT.

J is TRBJ1-1 and V is TRBV10-3; D is possibly TRBD1 (5 bases). The CDR3 runs 13 residues. Germline V gives CDR1 ENHRY, CDR2 SYGVKD. V gave up 6 bases and J gave up 2 bases, with 10 bases separating them. CDR3 protein: CAIRRDLNTEAFF. The CDR3 DNA sequence: TGTGCCATCAGGCGGGACCTAAACACTGAAGCTTTCTTT.

Only a few counts were recorded for this clone. This chain joins TRBV5-4 and TRBJ2-3, with 8 bases lining up with TRBD2. CDR1 and CDR2 (germline): SGHNT, YYREEE (reference sequence). The CDR3 totals 16 residues. V dropped 3 bases and J dropped 2; count of bases not matched to a gene: 8. The CDR3 DNA is TGTGCCAGCAGCTCGACGGCGGGGGGCTCCACAGATACGCAGTATTTT. As protein: CASSSTAGGSTDTQYF.

The table lists this clone with a few counts. The gene calls are TRBV4-3 and TRBJ1-1; 7 bases map to TRBD1. V dropped 4 bases and J dropped 1; count of bases not matched to a gene: 6. CDR1 and CDR2 (germline): LGHNA, YSLEER. The CDR3 is 15 residues long. The CDR3 DNA follows: TGCGCCAGCAGCCTAGCAAGGACAGGGAACACTGAAGCTTTCTTT. Its translation is CASSLARTGNTEAFF.

The chain recombines TRBV7-9 with TRBJ1-1; D gene ambiguous. Germline lookup yields CDR1 SEHNR and CDR2 FQNEAQ (reference sequence). Between the trimmed V and J ends, which lost 1 base and 8 bases, there was a span of 11 bases. The CDR3 runs 13 residues. The CDR3 DNA reads as TGTGCCAGCAGCTTAGGGGCGGGCGGCGAAGCTTTCTTT. Protein: CASSLGAGGEAFF.

The chain carries TRBV7-7 and TRBJ2-5; 11 nucleotides align to TRBD2. CDR3 size: 15 residues. CDR1 is SSHAT, CDR2 FNYEAQ, per germline (reference sequence). J was trimmed by 5 bases and V by 3 bases; bases with no gene match: 5. The CDR3 reads CASSLGLAEGETQYF. CDR3 DNA: TGTGCCAGCAGCTTGGGACTAGCGGAAGGGGAGACCCAGTACTTC.

The rearrangement joins TRBV5-1 to TRBJ2-1; TRBD1 agrees at 7 bases. CDR3 length: 14 amino acids. Germline V gene lookup returns CDR1 SGHRS and CDR2 YFSETQ. With 0 bases clipped from V and 7 bases from J, the junction kept 4 bases outside the gene matches. Here the CDR3 reads CASSLGQGLNEQFF. Written as DNA, the CDR3 is TGCGCCAGCAGCTTGGGACAGGGTCTGAATGAGCAGTTCTTC.

The chain combines TRBV2 with TRBJ1-5; D might be TRBD1 (6 bases). The CDR3 runs to 16 residues. V was shortened by 5 bases and J by 0 bases, with 14 bases between the two germline ends. CDR1 and CDR2 (germline): SNHLY, FYNNEI. CDR3 in DNA: TGTGCCAGCAGTCCGGACAGCCCATATAGCAATCAGCCCCAGCATTTT. The encoded protein is CASSPDSPYSNQPQHF.

The table lists this clone with a count of one. The chain combines TRBV27 with TRBJ2-7, with D unclear. Trimming removed 8 bases at V and 4 bases at J, with 18 bases between. Germline assignment: CDR1 MNHEY and CDR2 SMNVEV (reference sequence). There are 14 residues in the CDR3. CDR3 residues: CASAPPSGLYEQYF. The DNA of the CDR3 is TGTGCCAGCGCTCCGCCCTCAGGCTTATACGAGCAGTACTTC.

The sample holds a few counts of this clone. This chain connects TRBV5-6 to TRBJ1-2, with D unresolved. Trimming stripped 2 bases from V and 3 bases from J, with 11 bases between. Germline-derived CDR1 and CDR2 are SGHDT and YYEEEE. This CDR3 is 14 amino acids long. The CDR3 DNA reads TGTGCCAGCAGCTTCCTAGACCGTCACTATGGCTACACCTTC. Translation: CASSFLDRHYGYTF. The full variable domain, completed using reference TRBV5-6 and TRBJ1-2, is DAGVTQSPTHLIKTRGQQVTLRCSPKSGHDTVSWYQQALGQGPQFIFQYYEEEERQRGNFPDRFSGHQFPNYSSELNVNALLLGDSALYLCASSFLDRHYGYTFGSGTRLTVV.

The V and J genes are TRBV5-4 and TRBJ2-3; 8 nucleotides line up with TRBD2. V lost 6 bases and J lost 1; bases outside the gene matches: 4. CDR1 is SGHNT, CDR2 YYREEE, per germline (reference sequence). The CDR3 length is 14 residues. This chain's CDR3 is CASTPTSGTDTQYF. Here the CDR3 DNA reads TGTGCCAGCACTCCGACTAGCGGCACAGATACGCAGTATTTT.

This clone has just one count. J is TRBJ2-7 and V is TRBV5-1; perhaps TRBD2 as D (7 bases). Trimming took off 7 bases at V and 2 bases at J, with 13 bases between the two ends. Germline V gene sequence: CDR1 SGHRS, CDR2 YFSETQ. CDR3 length: 13 amino acids. This chain's CDR3 is CASAWGGPYEQYF. The CDR3 coding sequence is TGCGCCAGCGCCTGGGGGGGGCCCTACGAGCAGTACTTC. The whole variable domain, filled in from reference TRBV5-1 and TRBJ2-7, reads KAGVTQTPRYLIKTRGQQVTLSCSPISGHRSVSWYQQTPGQGLQFLFEYFSETQRNKGNFPGRFSGRQFSNSRSEMNVSTLELGDSALYLCASAWGGPYEQYFGPGTRLTVT.

V and J are TRBV5-1 and TRBJ2-3, with TRBD2 matching over 12 bases. With V trimmed by 4 bases and J by 5 bases, 2 bases remained unmatched. Germline V lookup: CDR1 SGHRS, CDR2 YFSETQ. The CDR3 runs to 14 residues. In nucleotides, the CDR3 is TGCGCCAGCAGCCGACTAGCGGGAGAAGATACGCAGTATTTT. Its protein is CASSRLAGEDTQYF.

The chain employs TRBV6-6 and TRBJ2-1; TRBD2 matches at 8 bases. The CDR3 covers 14 residues. Germline V gene data show CDR1 as MNHNY and CDR2 as SVGAGI (reference sequence). Trimming removed 6 bases from V and 7 bases from J; junction bases left unmatched: 8. The CDR3 nucleotides read TGTGCCAGCAGCCGGGGGGGCGCGAGTAATGAGCAGTTCTTC. Translated, it gives CASSRGGASNEQFF.

V is TRBV7-9 and J is TRBJ2-2; tentatively, D is TRBD1 (6 bases). The V gene lost 6 bases and the J gene lost 2 bases, with 13 bases spanning the gap. Germline V lookup: CDR1 SEHNR, CDR2 FQNEAQ (reference sequence). This CDR3 has 15 amino acids. In DNA, the CDR3 is TGTGCCAGCAGGCCCCGGGACACCAACACCGGGGAGCTGTTTTTT. Its translation is CASRPRDTNTGELFF.

The chain links TRBV7-6 to TRBJ2-5; D is uncertain. CDR3 length equals 14 residues. Looked up from germline, CDR1 is SGHVS and CDR2 is FNYEAQ. V lost 1 base to trimming and J lost 0 bases, with 6 bases between them. CDR3 sequence (DNA): TGTGCCAGCAGCTTAGAAGCTAACCAAGAGACCCAGTACTTC. Its translation: CASSLEANQETQYF. The full variable domain, rest sourced from reference TRBV7-6 and TRBJ2-5, is GAGVSQSPRYKVTKRGQDVALRCDPISGHVSLYWYRQALGQGPEFLTYFNYEAQQDKSGLPNDRFSAERPEGSISTLTIQRTEQRDSAMYRCASSLEANQETQYFGPGTRLLVL.

This chain uses TRBV4-2 with TRBJ1-5; no reliable D call. Trimming pared 0 bases from V and 10 bases from J, leaving 28 bases between. This CDR3 has 19 residues. Germline V gene data show CDR1 as LGHNA and CDR2 as YNFKEQ. The CDR3 region is CASSQEGPEPSPRAQPQHF. Written as DNA, the CDR3 is TGTGCCAGCAGCCAAGAAGGGCCAGAACCTTCCCCGAGGGCACAACCCCAGCATTTT.

The chain carries TRBV27 and TRBJ2-2; possible D gene TRBD1, 6 bases. CDR1 MNHEY and CDR2 SMNVEV come from the germline V gene (reference sequence). This CDR3 has 16 residues. Trimming removed 3 bases from V and 0 bases from J, with 11 bases in between. DNA for the CDR3: TGTGCCAGCAGTTTGGGGCAGGGGACGAACACCGGGGAGCTGTTTTTT. It is translated as CASSLGQGTNTGELFF.

This rearrangement joins TRBV6-6 to TRBJ1-2; D is unclear. The CDR3 contains 12 residues. Germline CDR1 reads MNHNY; CDR2 reads SVGAGI (reference sequence). The germline V and J ends were trimmed by 6 bases and 4 bases, with 9 bases remaining between them. For the CDR3, the DNA is TGTGCCAGCAGCCCCCCCCTCTATGGCTACACCTTC. This sequence encodes CASSPPLYGYTF.

In its sample, this clone was seen a few times. The chain couples TRBV18 to TRBJ2-6; the match to TRBD1 covers 7 bases. V trimming: 4 bases; J trimming: 2 bases; junction bases outside the gene matches: 2. Germline V gene data show CDR1 as KGHSH and CDR2 as LQKENI. The length of the CDR3 is 15 residues. The CDR3 coding sequence is TGTGCCAGCTCACAAGACAGGGCTGGGGCCAACGTCCTGACTTTC. It specifies CASSQDRAGANVLTF.

The gene calls are TRBV18 and TRBJ2-2, with a possible D match to TRBD1 (5 bases). V lost 3 bases to trimming and J lost 4 bases, with 9 bases between them. The CDR3 is 14 amino acids. Germline CDR1 is KGHSH and CDR2 is LQKENI. CDR3 amino acids: CASSPDQGTGELFF. In DNA form, the CDR3 reads TGTGCCAGCTCACCCGATCAGGGCACCGGGGAGCTGTTTTTT. The full variable domain, in which reference TRBV18 and TRBJ2-2 provide the parts outside the CDR3, is NAGVMQNPRHLVRRRGQEARLRCSPMKGHSHVYWYRQLPEEGLKFMVYLQKENIIDESGMPKERFSAEFPKEGPSILRIQQVVRGDSAAYFCASSPDQGTGELFFGEGSRLTVL.